The 29 T cell receptor beta chains reported below all come from one sample, sequenced in a study of CD4 T cells in relation to SARS-CoV-2 and coronaviruses. Some clones are missing from TCRdb's copy, which holds only in-frame ones; the method was immunoSEQ multiplex PCR. The sample has tens of thousands of clones, about 82% seen once. Before the COVID-19 pandemic, during about 2011-2019, CD4+ T cells were taken from unexposed donors. Isolation of CD4+ T cells took place after around eleven days in culture. These receptors have no identified antigens. Sequencing used CD4+ T cells from PBMCs, cultured in vitro. Receptors were obtained from a human donor in good health.

This clone came up a few times. This sequence joins TRBV12-3 or TRBV12-4 and TRBJ1-4; D is perhaps TRBD1 (6 bases). Trimming removed 6 bases from V and 10 bases from J, with 9 bases in between. The CDR3 loop spans 11 amino acids. CDR3 in DNA: TGTGCCAGCAGGGGCAGGGGAAAACTGTTTTTT. This sequence encodes CASRGRGKLFF.

The rearrangement links TRBV30 to TRBJ2-7; TRBD2 matches at 12 bases. Looked up from germline, CDR1 is GTSNPN and CDR2 is SVGIG (reference sequence). Trimming at V came to 0 bases and at J to 2 bases, leaving 23 bases not matched to a gene. This CDR3 spans 22 amino acids. CDR3 sequence reads: CAWSVWRVQGGTSGPLPYEQYF. The DNA of the CDR3 is TGTGCCTGGAGTGTATGGCGGGTACAGGGGGGGACTAGCGGGCCGTTGCCCTACGAGCAGTACTTC. The variable domain in full, completed from reference TRBV30 and TRBJ2-7, reads SQTIHQWPATLVQPVGSPLSLECTVEGTSNPNLYWYRQAAGRGLQLLFYSVGIGQISSEVPQNLSASRPQDRQFILSSKKLLLSDSGFYLCAWSVWRVQGGTSGPLPYEQYFGPGTRLTVT.

This chain links TRBV5-1 with TRBJ2-3, with 9 bases that match TRBD2. This CDR3 region has 15 residues. CDR1 SGHRS and CDR2 YFSETQ come from the germline V gene. With 3 bases clipped from V and 5 bases from J, the junction kept 7 bases outside the gene matches. CDR3 in amino acids: CASSSSGGFGDTQYF. The CDR3 coding sequence is TGCGCCAGCAGCTCAAGCGGGGGGTTTGGAGATACGCAGTATTTT. The variable domain in full, completed from reference TRBV5-1 and TRBJ2-3, reads KAGVTQTPRYLIKTRGQQVTLSCSPISGHRSVSWYQQTPGQGLQFLFEYFSETQRNKGNFPGRFSGRQFSNSRSEMNVSTLELGDSALYLCASSSSGGFGDTQYFGPGTRLTVL.

The CDR3 sequence is CAIGQGAGTEAFF. The CDR3, as DNA: TGTGCCATAGGACAGGGGGCCGGTACTGAAGCTTTCTTT. The gene calls are TRBV12-3 or TRBV12-4 and TRBJ1-1; 11 bases align to TRBD1. The CDR3 runs 13 residues. V lost 10 bases and J lost 5; bases outside the gene matches: 6.

The chain carries TRBV28 and TRBJ2-1, with 7 bases that match TRBD1. The length of the CDR3 is 16 residues. The germline V gene has CDR1 MDHEN and CDR2 SYDVKM. The trim removed 6 bases at V and 6 bases at J, leaving 14 bases unmatched. The CDR3, as DNA: TGTGCCAGCAGCAAAGCCCGGGACAGACTGGGCAATGAGCAGTTCTTC. Translated: CASSKARDRLGNEQFF.

J is TRBJ1-3 and V is TRBV5-1, with D unresolved. The CDR3 runs to 14 residues. Trimming removed 2 bases from V and 0 bases from J, with 6 bases in between. Germline CDR1 reads SGHRS; CDR2 reads YFSETQ. CDR3 nucleotides: TGCGCCAGCAGCTTTGGGGACTCTGGAAACACCATATATTTT. This translates into CASSFGDSGNTIYF.

This chain uses TRBV27 with TRBJ1-3; D possibly corresponds to TRBD1 (6 bases). Per germline, CDR1 MNHEY and CDR2 SMNVEV (reference sequence). The length of the CDR3 is 14 residues. V was clipped by 8 bases and J by 0 bases, with 11 bases between them. DNA for the CDR3: TGTGCCAGCCAACAGGGAAACTCTGGAAACACCATATATTTT. Its translation is CASQQGNSGNTIYF.

The chain carries TRBV6-2 or TRBV6-3 and TRBJ2-7; tentatively, D is TRBD2 (5 bases). This CDR3 is 15 amino acids long. Germline V gene lookup returns CDR1 MNHEY and CDR2 SVGEGT. Trimming took 6 bases from V and 3 from J, leaving 18 bases between them. The CDR3: CASSWTETMNYEQYF. Written as DNA, the CDR3 is TGTGCCAGCAGCTGGACTGAGACGATGAACTACGAGCAGTACTTC.

The chain joins TRBV5-4 to TRBJ2-5; TRBD2 might be the D (5 bases). Trimming left V 4 bases short and J 7 bases short, with 14 bases between. Germline V gives CDR1 SGHNT, CDR2 YYREEE (reference sequence). The CDR3 is 13 amino acids. The chain's CDR3 is CASSAQVGVTQYF. The CDR3 DNA sequence: TGTGCCAGCAGCGCCCAAGTCGGGGTGACCCAGTACTTC.

J is TRBJ1-2 and V is TRBV3-1 (or the pseudogene TRBV3-2); TRBD1 matches 7 bases. The CDR3 totals 12 residues. Unmatched junction bases numbered 4, after V lost 4 bases and J lost 8 bases. Germline V gene data show CDR1 as LGHDT and CDR2 as YNNKEL (reference sequence). The CDR3: CASSLPGGGYTF. The CDR3 DNA is TGTGCCAGCAGCCTACCAGGGGGGGGCTACACCTTC.

V gene TRBV2 combines with J gene TRBJ1-1, with a possible D match to TRBD1 (6 bases). Trimming left V 6 bases short and J 5 bases short, with 13 bases between. In germline, CDR1 is SNHLY, CDR2 FYNNEI. The CDR3 contains 13 residues. The DNA for the CDR3 is TGTGCCAGCAGGATTCAGGGGTTGACTGAAGCTTTCTTT. Residues: CASRIQGLTEAFF.

The V and J genes are TRBV5-4 and TRBJ2-1; the match to TRBD2 covers 9 bases. The CDR3 extends over 15 amino acids. Germline assignment: CDR1 SGHNT and CDR2 YYREEE (reference sequence). The ends lost 2 bases at V and 4 bases at J; junction bases unmatched: 4. CDR3 residues: CASSLFLAGYNEQFF. Written as DNA, the CDR3 is TGTGCCAGCAGCTTATTCCTAGCGGGATACAATGAGCAGTTCTTC.

J is TRBJ1-5 and V is TRBV19; no clear D. Germline V CDR1 and CDR2: LNHDA, SQIVND (reference sequence). The CDR3 length is 15 residues. Trimming left V 0 bases short and J 5 bases short, with 11 bases between. The CDR3 DNA reads TGTGCCAGTAGTATAGATCGTCAGGAATATCAGCCCCAGCATTTT. Protein product: CASSIDRQEYQPQHF.

The chain links TRBV12-5 to TRBJ2-1; 11 nucleotides line up with TRBD2. Germline values: CDR1 LGHNT, CDR2 FRNRAP. CDR3 length: 21 amino acids. J lost 5 bases, V lost 1 base, and 19 bases had no gene match. The chain's CDR3 is CASGLDHRWGAGLAGDNEQFF. The CDR3 nucleotides are TGTGCTAGTGGTTTGGACCATCGATGGGGGGCCGGACTAGCGGGTGACAATGAGCAGTTCTTC.

As DNA, the CDR3 is TGTGCCAGCAGCCCCGACATCGGGGACTATGGCTACACCTTC. This sequence encodes CASSPDIGDYGYTF. The V call is TRBV7-9, the J call TRBJ1-2; no reliable D call. The CDR3 totals 14 residues. Germline V gene lookup returns CDR1 SEHNR and CDR2 FQNEAQ (reference sequence). Trimming removed 5 bases at V and 3 bases at J, with 13 bases between.

This chain connects TRBV5-4 to TRBJ1-6; D unresolved. CDR1 is SGHNT, CDR2 YYREEE, per germline (reference sequence). The V end lost 1 base, the J end lost 8 bases, and 10 bases lay between the germline ends. The CDR3 consists of 14 residues. The CDR3 DNA is TGTGCCAGCAGCTTGATGGCCGTTGATTCACCCCTCCACTTT. Translated, it gives CASSLMAVDSPLHF.

The CDR3 nucleotides are TGTGCCAGCAGTTTCTGGGGCTCCGGGGAGCTGTTTTTT. Protein sequence: CASSFWGSGELFF. The gene calls are TRBV12-3 or TRBV12-4 and TRBJ2-2; possibly TRBD1 for D (5 bases). Trimming cost V 3 bases and J 6 bases, with 8 bases left between them. This CDR3 region has 13 residues.

The chain couples TRBV6-5 to TRBJ2-7, with D possibly TRBD1 on 6 matching bases. There are 13 residues in the CDR3. Trimming stripped 6 bases from V and 1 base from J, with 10 bases between. The germline CDR1 and CDR2 sequences are MNHEY and SVGAGI. The CDR3, as DNA: TGTGCCAGCAGGGGGGCAAAGTCCTACGAGCAGTACTTC. Amino acids: CASRGAKSYEQYF.

The rearrangement links TRBV6-2 or TRBV6-3 to TRBJ2-3; TRBD2 aligns across 11 bases. CDR1 is MNHEY, CDR2 SVGEGT, per germline. The junction had 8 bases not matched to a gene; V was cut back by 0 bases and J by 0 bases. This CDR3 has 19 residues. The CDR3 reads CASSYSSSGTSGSTDTQYF. CDR3 nucleotide sequence: TGTGCCAGCAGTTACTCCTCCTCCGGGACTAGCGGCAGCACAGATACGCAGTATTTT.

This clone was observed a few times. V is TRBV19 and J is TRBJ1-2, with D tentatively TRBD1 (5 bases). The V end was cut by 3 bases, the J end by 6 bases, with 11 bases between. Germline assignment: CDR1 LNHDA and CDR2 SQIVND (reference sequence). The CDR3 extends over 13 amino acids. The CDR3 region has the DNA TGTGCCAGTAGTATTCGGGGGATCCATGGCTACACCTTC. It is translated as CASSIRGIHGYTF.

The chain employs TRBV5-4 and TRBJ1-1; D unresolved. The ends were cut back, 2 bases at V and 0 bases at J, with 11 bases in the middle. Germline values: CDR1 SGHNT, CDR2 YYREEE (reference sequence). The CDR3 spans 15 residues. As DNA, the CDR3 is TGTGCCAGCAGCTTTAATACGGTGTTGAACACTGAAGCTTTCTTT. Its protein product is CASSFNTVLNTEAFF.

The chain has TRBV5-1 and TRBJ1-2; 10 positions match TRBD1. With 3 bases clipped from V and 3 bases from J, the junction kept 2 bases outside the gene matches. Per germline, CDR1 SGHRS and CDR2 YFSETQ. The CDR3 has 14 amino acids. CDR3 nucleotide sequence: TGCGCCAGCAGCTCCGGGACAGGGGACTATGGCTACACCTTC. Its translation is CASSSGTGDYGYTF.

This chain joins TRBV12-3 or TRBV12-4 and TRBJ2-5; D is ambiguous. V shed 5 bases and J shed 5 bases, with 6 bases lying between them. The CDR3 contains 11 residues. This CDR3 reads CASSLGETQYF. CDR3 sequence (DNA): TGTGCCAGCAGTCTAGGGGAGACCCAGTACTTC.

This clone occurred a few times. The chain is built from TRBV30 and TRBJ1-4, with a tentative D call TRBD1 (5 bases). Germline CDR1 and CDR2: GTSNPN and SVGIG (reference sequence). The CDR3 is 16 amino acids. Deletions cut 2 bases from V and 4 bases from J, with 17 bases between. The CDR3 DNA reads as TGTGCCTGGAGTCAGGATGTGGGGGGGGTTAATGAAAAACTGTTTTTT. Its protein is CAWSQDVGGVNEKLFF.

This clone is labeled as hyperexpanded. CDR3 nucleotide sequence: TGTGCCAGCAGCTTAAGTGGAGGGGCGTTGAGCTCCTACAATGAGCAGTTCTTC. Protein: CASSLSGGALSSYNEQFF. This rearrangement joins TRBV7-6 to TRBJ2-1, with D tentatively TRBD2 (6 bases). CDR1 is SGHVS and CDR2 is FNYEAQ in the germline V gene. The CDR3 runs to 18 residues. V lost 2 bases and J lost 0, with 17 bases in between. Full variable domain (rest looked up from reference TRBV7-6 and TRBJ2-1): GAGVSQSPRYKVTKRGQDVALRCDPISGHVSLYWYRQALGQGPEFLTYFNYEAQQDKSGLPNDRFSAERPEGSISTLTIQRTEQRDSAMYRCASSLSGGALSSYNEQFFGPGTRLTVL.

J is TRBJ1-2 and V is TRBV9; 8 bases map to TRBD1. CDR3 size: 15 residues. V lost 4 bases to trimming and J lost 4 bases; unmatched junction nucleotides: 9. CDR1 SGDLS and CDR2 YYNGEE come from the germline V gene. The CDR3 DNA reads TGTGCCAGCAGCCGAAACAGGGGGATGGGCTATGGCTACACCTTC. Its translation: CASSRNRGMGYGYTF.

The rearrangement joins TRBV12-3 or TRBV12-4 to TRBJ1-2; D remains unclear. CDR3 length equals 12 residues. The germline V and J ends were trimmed by 6 bases and 4 bases, with 9 bases remaining between them. CDR3 nucleotides: TGTGCCAGCAGGCTAGGGCGCTATGGCTACACCTTC. It specifies CASRLGRYGYTF.

This clone was observed a handful of times. This chain connects TRBV4-3 to TRBJ1-1; no definite D call. The V gene's germline CDR1 is LGHNA and CDR2 YSLEER. The V gene lost 4 bases and the J gene lost 6 bases, with 15 bases spanning the gap. The CDR3 consists of 14 residues. The CDR3 protein is CASSLLLGEAEAFF. The CDR3 bases are TGCGCCAGCAGCCTTCTCCTCGGGGAGGCTGAAGCTTTCTTT.

This clone was recorded once. The rearrangement uses TRBV7-9 and TRBJ2-1, with 8 positions matching TRBD2. This CDR3 is built from 15 residues. The germline gives CDR1 SEHNR, CDR2 FQNEAQ (reference sequence). With 4 bases clipped from V and 0 bases from J, the junction kept 2 bases outside the gene matches. CDR3 sequence: CASSSSGGSYNEQFF. The CDR3 coding sequence is TGTGCCAGCAGCTCGAGCGGGGGCTCCTACAATGAGCAGTTCTTC.